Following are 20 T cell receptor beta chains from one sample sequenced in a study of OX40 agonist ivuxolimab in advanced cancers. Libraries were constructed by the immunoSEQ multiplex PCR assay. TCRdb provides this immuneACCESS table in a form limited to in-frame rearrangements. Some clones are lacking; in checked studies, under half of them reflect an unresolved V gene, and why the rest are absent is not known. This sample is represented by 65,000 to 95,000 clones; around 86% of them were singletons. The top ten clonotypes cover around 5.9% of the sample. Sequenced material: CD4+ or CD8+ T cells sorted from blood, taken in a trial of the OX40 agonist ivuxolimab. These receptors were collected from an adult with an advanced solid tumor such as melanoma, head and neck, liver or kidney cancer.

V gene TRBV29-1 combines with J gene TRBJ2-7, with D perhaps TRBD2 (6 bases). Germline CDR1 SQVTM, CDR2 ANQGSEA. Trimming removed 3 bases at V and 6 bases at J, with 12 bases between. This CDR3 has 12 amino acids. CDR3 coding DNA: TGCAGCGTTGAGGAGGGAGGTGGCGAGCAGTACTTC. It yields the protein CSVEEGGGEQYF.

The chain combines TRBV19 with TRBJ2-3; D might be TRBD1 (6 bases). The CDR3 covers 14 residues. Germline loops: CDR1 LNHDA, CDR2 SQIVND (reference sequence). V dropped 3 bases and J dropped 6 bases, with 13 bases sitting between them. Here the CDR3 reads CASSISDSSDTQYF. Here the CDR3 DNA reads TGTGCCAGTAGTATTTCGGACAGTTCTGATACGCAGTATTTT.

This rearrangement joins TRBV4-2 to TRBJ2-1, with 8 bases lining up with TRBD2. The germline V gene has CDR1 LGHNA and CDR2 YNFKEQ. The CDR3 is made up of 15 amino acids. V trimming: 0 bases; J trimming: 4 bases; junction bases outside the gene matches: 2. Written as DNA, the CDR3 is TGTGCCAGCAGCCAAGATGGCGGGGGGTACAATGAGCAGTTCTTC. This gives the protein CASSQDGGGYNEQFF.

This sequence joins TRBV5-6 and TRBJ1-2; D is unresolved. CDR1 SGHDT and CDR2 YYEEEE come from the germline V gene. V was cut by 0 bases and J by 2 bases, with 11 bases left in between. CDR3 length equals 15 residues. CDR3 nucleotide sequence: TGTGCCAGCAGCTTGGTCGGGAGATTAAACTATGGCTACACCTTC. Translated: CASSLVGRLNYGYTF. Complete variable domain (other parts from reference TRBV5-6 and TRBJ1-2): DAGVTQSPTHLIKTRGQQVTLRCSPKSGHDTVSWYQQALGQGPQFIFQYYEEEERQRGNFPDRFSGHQFPNYSSELNVNALLLGDSALYLCASSLVGRLNYGYTFGSGTRLTVV.

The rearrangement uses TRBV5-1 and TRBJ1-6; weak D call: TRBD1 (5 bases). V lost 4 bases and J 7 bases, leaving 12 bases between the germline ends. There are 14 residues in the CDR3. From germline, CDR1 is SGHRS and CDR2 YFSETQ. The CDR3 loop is CASSTDIPNSPLHF. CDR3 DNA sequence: TGCGCCAGCAGCACGGACATACCAAATTCACCCCTCCACTTT. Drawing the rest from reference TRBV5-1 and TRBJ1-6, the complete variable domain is KAGVTQTPRYLIKTRGQQVTLSCSPISGHRSVSWYQQTPGQGLQFLFEYFSETQRNKGNFPGRFSGRQFSNSRSEMNVSTLELGDSALYLCASSTDIPNSPLHFGNGTRLTVT.

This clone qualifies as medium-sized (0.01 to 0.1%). In nucleotides, the CDR3 is TGTGCCACCCAGGGGGTAGGCTCCTACGAGCAGTACTTC. This translates into CATQGVGSYEQYF. This chain uses TRBV2 with TRBJ2-7; 7 bases agree with TRBD1. CDR3 length: 13 residues. The junction had 6 bases not matched to a gene; V was cut back by 10 bases and J by 0 bases. Looked up from germline, CDR1 is SNHLY and CDR2 is FYNNEI. The complete variable domain, with remaining parts taken from reference TRBV2 and TRBJ2-7, reads EPEVTQTPSHQVTQMGQEVILRCVPISNHLYFYWYRQILGQKVEFLVSFYNNEISEKSEIFDDQFSVERPDGSNFTLKIRSTKLEDSAMYFCATQGVGSYEQYFGPGTRLTVT.

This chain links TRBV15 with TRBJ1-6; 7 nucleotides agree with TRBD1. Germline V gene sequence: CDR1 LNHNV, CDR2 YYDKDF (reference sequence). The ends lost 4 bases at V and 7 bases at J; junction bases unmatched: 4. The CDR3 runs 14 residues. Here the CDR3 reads CATSIDRVNSPLHF. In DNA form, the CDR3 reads TGTGCCACCAGCATAGACAGGGTGAATTCACCCCTCCACTTT.

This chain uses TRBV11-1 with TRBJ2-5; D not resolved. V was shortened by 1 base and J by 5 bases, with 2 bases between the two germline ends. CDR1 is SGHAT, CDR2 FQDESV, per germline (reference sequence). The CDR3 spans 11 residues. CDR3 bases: TGTGCCAGCAGCTTAGAGGAGACCCAGTACTTC. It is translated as CASSLEETQYF.

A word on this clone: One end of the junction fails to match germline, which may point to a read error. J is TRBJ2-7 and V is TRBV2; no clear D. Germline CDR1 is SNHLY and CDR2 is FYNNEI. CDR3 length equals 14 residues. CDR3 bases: TGTGCCAGCAATGAACGAGGCAGTCTGTACGAGCAGTACTTC. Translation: CASNERGSLYEQYF.

The CDR3 loop is CASSPTGTEAFF. The CDR3 DNA sequence: TGCGCCAGCAGCCCAACAGGTACTGAAGCTTTCTTT. J is TRBJ1-1 and V is TRBV5-1; D possibly corresponds to TRBD1 (5 bases). The CDR3 sequence is 12 residues long. CDR1 and CDR2 (germline): SGHRS, YFSETQ. The ends were cut back, 4 bases at V and 5 bases at J, with 9 bases in the middle.

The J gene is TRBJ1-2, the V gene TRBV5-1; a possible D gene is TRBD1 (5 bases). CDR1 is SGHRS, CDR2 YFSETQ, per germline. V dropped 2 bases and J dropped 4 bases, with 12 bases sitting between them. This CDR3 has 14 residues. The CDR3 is CASSFRLDSYGYTF. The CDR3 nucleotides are TGCGCCAGCAGCTTCAGATTAGACAGCTATGGCTACACCTTC. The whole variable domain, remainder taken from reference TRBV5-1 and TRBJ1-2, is KAGVTQTPRYLIKTRGQQVTLSCSPISGHRSVSWYQQTPGQGLQFLFEYFSETQRNKGNFPGRFSGRQFSNSRSEMNVSTLELGDSALYLCASSFRLDSYGYTFGSGTRLTVV.

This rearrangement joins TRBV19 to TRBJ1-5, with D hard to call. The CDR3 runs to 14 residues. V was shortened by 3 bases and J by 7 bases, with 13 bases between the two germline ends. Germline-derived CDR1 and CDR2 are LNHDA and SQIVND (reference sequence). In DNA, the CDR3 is TGTGCCAGTAGTATCCGGGAACCCTCACAGCCCCAGCATTTT. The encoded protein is CASSIREPSQPQHF.

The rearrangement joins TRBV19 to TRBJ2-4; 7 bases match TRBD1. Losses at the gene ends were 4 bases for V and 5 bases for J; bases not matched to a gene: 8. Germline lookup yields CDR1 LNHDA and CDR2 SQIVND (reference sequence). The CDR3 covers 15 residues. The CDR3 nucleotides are TGTGCCAGTAGTACCTATGACAGGGACCAAAACATTCAGTACTTC. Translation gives CASSTYDRDQNIQYF.

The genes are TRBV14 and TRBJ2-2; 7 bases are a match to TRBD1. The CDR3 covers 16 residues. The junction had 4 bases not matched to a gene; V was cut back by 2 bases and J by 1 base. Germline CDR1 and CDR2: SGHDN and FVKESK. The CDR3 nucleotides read TGTGCCAGCAGCCAAAGGGGGCCAGGGAACACCGGGGAGCTGTTTTTT. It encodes CASSQRGPGNTGELFF.

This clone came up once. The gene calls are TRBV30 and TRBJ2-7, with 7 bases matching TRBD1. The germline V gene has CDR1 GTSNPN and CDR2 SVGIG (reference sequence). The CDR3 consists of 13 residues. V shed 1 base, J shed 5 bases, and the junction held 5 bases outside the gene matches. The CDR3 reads CAWSGYRGHEQYF. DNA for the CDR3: TGTGCCTGGAGTGGGTACAGGGGTCACGAGCAGTACTTC.

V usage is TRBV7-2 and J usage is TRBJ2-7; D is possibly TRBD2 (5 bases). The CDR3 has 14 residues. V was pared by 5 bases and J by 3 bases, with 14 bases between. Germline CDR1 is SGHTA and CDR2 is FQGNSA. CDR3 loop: CASSATDWSYEQYF. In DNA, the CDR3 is TGTGCCAGCAGCGCTACGGACTGGAGCTACGAGCAGTACTTC.

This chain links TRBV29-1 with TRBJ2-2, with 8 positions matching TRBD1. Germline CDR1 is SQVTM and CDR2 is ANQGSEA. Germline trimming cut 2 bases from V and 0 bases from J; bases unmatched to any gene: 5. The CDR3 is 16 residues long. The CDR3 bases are TGCAGCGTTGAATTTCGGACAGGGACGAACACCGGGGAGCTGTTTTTT. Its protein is CSVEFRTGTNTGELFF.

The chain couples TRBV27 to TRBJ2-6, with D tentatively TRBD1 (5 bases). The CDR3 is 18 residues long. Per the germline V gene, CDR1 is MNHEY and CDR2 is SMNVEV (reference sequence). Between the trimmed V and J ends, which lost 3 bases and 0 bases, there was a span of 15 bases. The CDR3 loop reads CASSFLGQASSGANVLTF. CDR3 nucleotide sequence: TGTGCCAGCAGTTTCCTGGGGCAGGCTAGCTCTGGGGCCAACGTCCTGACTTTC.

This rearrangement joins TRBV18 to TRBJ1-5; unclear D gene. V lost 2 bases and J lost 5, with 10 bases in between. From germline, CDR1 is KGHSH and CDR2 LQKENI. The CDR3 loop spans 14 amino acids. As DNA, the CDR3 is TGTGCCAGCTCACCATCGCTCGGGGATCAGCCCCAGCATTTT. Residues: CASSPSLGDQPQHF.

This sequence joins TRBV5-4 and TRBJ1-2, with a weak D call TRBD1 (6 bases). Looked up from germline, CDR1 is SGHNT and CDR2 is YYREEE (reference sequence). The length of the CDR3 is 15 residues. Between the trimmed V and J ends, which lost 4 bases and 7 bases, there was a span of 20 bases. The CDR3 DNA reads TGTGCCAGCAGCCTTAGGGTGGGGGCACTGGGTGGCTACACCTTC. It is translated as CASSLRVGALGGYTF.